The 17 T cell receptor beta chains below all came from one sample that was sequenced in a study of T cell repertoires in cytomegalovirus infection. TCRdb independently ran MiXCR on the reads; one entry per CDR3 protein. The sample lists 300,000 to 450,000 distinct CDR3 sequences; approximately 18% were seen once. The specimen was PBMCs. Every receptor here comes from a human donor in good health (CMV status not recorded). Some clones in this sample may be carry-over from other donors' samples.

The genes are TRBV20-1 and TRBJ2-5, with 8 bases aligning to TRBD2. Trimming cost V 3 bases and J 3 bases; bases outside gene matches: 6. Germline V CDR1 and CDR2: DFQATT, SNEGSKA (reference sequence). The CDR3 contains 14 residues. For the CDR3, the DNA is TGCAGTGCTAGTCGGGGGGGCCTAGAAGAGACCCAGTACTTC. Amino acid sequence: CSASRGGLEETQYF.

This chain joins TRBV29-1 and TRBJ2-1; TRBD2 agrees at 11 bases. The V segment lost 4 bases and the J segment 7 bases; nucleotides outside the gene matches: 9. The germline V gene encodes CDR1 SQVTM and CDR2 ANQGSEA. The CDR3 covers 15 residues. Here the CDR3 DNA reads TGCAGCGTTGCTCACCTAGCGGGGGGCTCTAATGAGCAGTTCTTC. Residues: CSVAHLAGGSNEQFF.

The V and J genes are TRBV2 and TRBJ1-6, with D perhaps matching TRBD1 (5 bases). The CDR3 is made up of 15 amino acids. Germline assignment: CDR1 SNHLY and CDR2 FYNNEI. The V gene lost 5 bases and the J gene lost 10 bases, with 18 bases spanning the gap. DNA for the CDR3: TGTGCCAGCAGTCAGCGAATCACAGGCATCTCACCCCTCCACTTT. Translating gives CASSQRITGISPLHF.

This clonotype was seen repeatedly, ten times or more. The chain employs TRBV7-6 and TRBJ2-3, with D possibly TRBD1 on 5 matching bases. The germline V gene has CDR1 SGHVS and CDR2 FNYEAQ. V shed 5 bases and J shed 0 bases, with 15 bases lying between them. The CDR3 is 16 residues long. CDR3 amino acids: CASSPTTASSTDTQYF. In DNA form, the CDR3 reads TGTGCCAGCAGCCCAACGACAGCATCTAGCACAGATACGCAGTATTTT.

There are a few counts of this clonotype. The chain joins TRBV29-1 to TRBJ2-3; TRBD2 is a possible D gene (6 bases). Germline V gene sequence: CDR1 SQVTM, CDR2 ANQGSEA. Deletions cut 7 bases from V and 0 bases from J, with 11 bases between. The CDR3 has 13 amino acids. The CDR3 protein is CSGWRESTDTQYF. The DNA of the CDR3 is TGCAGCGGATGGAGGGAGAGCACAGATACGCAGTATTTT.

This clonotype has more than one count but fewer than ten. This sequence joins TRBV6-2 or TRBV6-3 and TRBJ1-5; D gene unclear. The CDR3 contains 15 residues. Germline V gene data show CDR1 as MNHEY and CDR2 as SVGEGT. V was pared by 2 bases and J by 5 bases, with 13 bases between. DNA of the CDR3: TGTGCCAGCAGTTACGCGTGGGGTCCCGATCAGCCCCAGCATTTT. Translated, it gives CASSYAWGPDQPQHF.

V usage is TRBV24-1 and J usage is TRBJ2-5; D remains unclear. Germline loops: CDR1 KGHDR, CDR2 SFDVKD. Trimming pared 4 bases from V and 4 bases from J, leaving 6 bases between. The CDR3 is 12 residues long. The DNA for the CDR3 is TGTGCCACCAGTGAGGAAACAGAGACCCAGTACTTC. It translates to CATSEETETQYF.

This clonotype has only a few counts. The rearrangement links TRBV6-6 to TRBJ2-7; the D gene could be TRBD1 or TRBD2 (5 bases each). The V end was cut by 7 bases, the J end by 3 bases, with 16 bases between. The CDR3 extends over 14 amino acids. Looked up from germline, CDR1 is MNHNY and CDR2 is SVGAGI (reference sequence). In DNA, the CDR3 is TGTGCCAGCATTAACAGGCAGGGAGACTACGAGCAGTACTTC. Encoded protein: CASINRQGDYEQYF.

The rearrangement joins TRBV5-1 to TRBJ2-1, with TRBD2 identical over 9 bases. Trimming removed 6 bases from V and 4 bases from J; junction bases left unmatched: 8. Germline CDR1 is SGHRS and CDR2 is YFSETQ. This CDR3 contains 15 residues. CDR3 bases: TGCGCCAGCACCCTGCCTAGCGGGGCATACAATGAGCAGTTCTTC. It specifies CASTLPSGAYNEQFF.

This clonotype was counted many times. This chain uses TRBV7-9 with TRBJ2-2, with TRBD2 identical over 8 bases. The CDR3 runs 16 residues. V trimming: 3 bases; J trimming: 8 bases; junction bases outside the gene matches: 11. CDR1 SEHNR and CDR2 FQNEAQ come from the germline V gene (reference sequence). The CDR3 bases are TGTGCCAGCAGCTTCCAAGCGGGAGCCGGGTCTGGGGAGCTGTTTTTT. It translates to CASSFQAGAGSGELFF.

This clonotype was detected ten times or more. The chain uses TRBV10-3 and TRBJ2-7; D gene ambiguous. Trimming stripped 0 bases from V and 3 bases from J, with 15 bases between. Germline CDR1 ENHRY, CDR2 SYGVKD. The CDR3 has 16 residues. CDR3 DNA: TGTGCCATCAGTGAGTCGATTCAGGTAGGAAACTACGAGCAGTACTTC. Amino acid sequence: CAISESIQVGNYEQYF.

This clonotype was picked up a small number of times. The gene calls are TRBV5-4 and TRBJ1-1; the D is unclear. V lost 4 bases to trimming and J lost 11 bases, with 18 bases between them. CDR3 length: 13 amino acids. CDR1 is SGHNT, CDR2 YYREEE, per germline (reference sequence). CDR3 sequence (DNA): TGTGCCAGCAGCGTAGGGTCCGTCAAAGTGGCTTTCTTT. The encoded protein is CASSVGSVKVAFF.

The CDR3 loop reads CASSEGRVTDTQYF. CDR3 in DNA: TGTGCCAGCAGTGAAGGTCGGGTCACAGATACGCAGTATTTT. The V gene is TRBV6-1, the J gene TRBJ2-3; D is uncertain. CDR3 size: 14 residues. Trimming shortened V by 1 base and J by 2 bases, and 7 bases separated the two germline ends. Looked up from germline, CDR1 is MNHNS and CDR2 is SASEGT.

This clonotype showed up just a few times. This rearrangement joins TRBV19 to TRBJ1-5; possible D gene TRBD1, 5 bases. This CDR3 is 14 amino acids long. The germline gives CDR1 LNHDA, CDR2 SQIVND (reference sequence). Trimming shortened V by 8 bases and J by 4 bases, and 15 bases separated the two germline ends. This CDR3 reads CASYKGAGNQPQHF. CDR3 coding DNA: TGTGCCAGTTATAAAGGGGCAGGGAATCAGCCCCAGCATTTT.

This clonotype was seen more than once but under ten times. J is TRBJ1-2 and V is TRBV27, with a tentative D call TRBD1 (6 bases). The CDR3 spans 13 residues. The germline gives CDR1 MNHEY, CDR2 SMNVEV (reference sequence). V lost 5 bases to trimming and J lost 4 bases, with 11 bases between them. CDR3 DNA: TGTGCCAGCAGTCAGGGGCCCCTCTATGGCTACACCTTC. Translating it yields CASSQGPLYGYTF.

The V and J genes are TRBV2 and TRBJ1-1, with 8 bases that match TRBD1. Trimming cost V 8 bases and J 3 bases; bases outside gene matches: 5. Germline CDR1 is SNHLY and CDR2 is FYNNEI. The CDR3 sequence is 13 residues long. CDR3 in amino acids: CASSPGQDTEAFF. In DNA, the CDR3 is TGTGCCAGCTCCCCGGGACAGGACACTGAAGCTTTCTTT.

This clonotype was counted ten times or more. The chain links TRBV7-2 to TRBJ2-5; tentative D call: TRBD2 (5 bases). The CDR3 runs to 13 residues. V dropped 3 bases and J dropped 5 bases, with 10 bases sitting between them. Germline-derived CDR1 and CDR2 are SGHTA and FQGNSA. The CDR3 DNA follows: TGTGCCAGCAGCTTCGGGATTCTGGAGACCCAGTACTTC. Protein: CASSFGILETQYF. The whole variable domain, filled in from reference TRBV7-2 and TRBJ2-5, reads GAGVSQSPSNKVTEKGKDVELRCDPISGHTALYWYRQSLGQGLEFLIYFQGNSAPDKSGLPSDRFSAERTGGSVSTLTIQRTQQEDSAVYLCASSFGILETQYFGPGTRLLVL.